Sequencing of this T cell receptor (beta chain) was carried out in a study of T cells after yellow fever vaccination. This clonotype has at least ten counts. This CDR3 has 12 amino acids. V was pared by 3 bases and J by 5 bases, with 11 bases between. CDR1 and CDR2 (germline): SQVTM, ANQGSEA. A single record per CDR3 protein comes from TCRdb applying MiXCR to the 5' RACE reads. This table has some 320,000 distinct CDR3 sequences, roughly 8.7% appearing once. The source material was PBMCs, sampled on the day of the first yellow fever vaccination. The source of this sequence is a man aged 18 to 30 who received the YFV17D yellow fever vaccine. The chain carries TRBV29-1 and TRBJ2-7; D is undetermined. This CDR3 reads CSVDSSPNEQYF. The CDR3 bases are TGCAGCGTTGATAGTTCTCCGAACGAGCAGTACTTC.